The sequence of this T cell receptor delta chain was determined in a study of gamma-delta chains in newborns, infants, children. On this clone itself: Relative to the germline gene, one junction end is altered; a read error may explain this.

TCRdb ran CATT on the reads. The table has fewer than 2,000 delta-chain clones, roughly 41% seen once. The sequenced material came from blood. The TCR was taken from a child who had a fever.

CDR3 nucleotides: TGTGCCTGTGGCACCGTGGGTGTGGATACTCGTAGAGATAAACTCATCTTT. This codes for CACGTVGVDTRRDKLIF. This chain uses TRDV2 with TRDJ1, with D possibly being TRDD3 (6 bases). Germline V lookup: CDR1 GEAIGNYY, CDR2 EKD. The CDR3 covers 17 residues.